The T cell receptor beta chain under discussion was sequenced for a study of blood T cell repertoires in COVID-19. Study details: From T cells, B-cell-depleted T cells, or PBMCs came the material, which was cDNA or gDNA.

CDR3 length: 16 amino acids. CDR1 is LNHDA and CDR2 is SQIVND in the germline V gene (reference sequence). Trimming took off 3 bases at V and 1 base at J, with 13 bases between the two ends. Sequenced by immunoSEQ multiplex PCR; TCRdb stores in-frame clones only, minus some. The sample lists some 120,000 clones; around 89% were seen once. This chain joins TRBV19 and TRBJ2-1; D possibly corresponds to TRBD2 (5 bases). The TCR originated in a man in his fifties with acute or convalescent COVID-19. Sequencing was done on a sample of peripheral blood. CDR3 in DNA: TGTGCCAGTAGTATTTGGCCCCGAGGGTCCTACAATGAGCAGTTCTTC. Translation gives CASSIWPRGSYNEQFF.